This T cell receptor beta chain emerged from a study of cytomegalovirus exposure and HLA in healthy donors. Per the germline V gene, CDR1 is SGHTA and CDR2 is FQGNSA. The CDR3 is 13 residues long. V lost 4 bases and J lost 7; bases outside the gene matches: 4. The PCR was carried out with 60 Vbeta primers and 13 Jbeta primers. The data were produced by immunoSEQ multiplex PCR, yet TCRdb's version contains in-frame clones alone and is incomplete. This sample carries roughly 56,000 clones, about four fifths of them seen once, and the ten largest clones take roughly half. The rearrangement joins TRBV7-2 to TRBJ2-1; TRBD1 matches at 7 bases. Sequenced: PBMCs. This TCR derives from a man aged 45-60 years in good health and CMV-seropositive. This chain's CDR3 is CASSSRGSNEQFF. The CDR3 DNA is TGTGCCAGCAGCTCCAGGGGGTCGAATGAGCAGTTCTTC. Together with reference TRBV7-2 and TRBJ2-1, the CDR3 gives the full variable domain: GAGVSQSPSNKVTEKGKDVELRCDPISGHTALYWYRQSLGQGLEFLIYFQGNSAPDKSGLPSDRFSAERTGGSVSTLTIQRTQQEDSAVYLCASSSRGSNEQFFGPGTRLTVL.